This T cell receptor beta chain emerged from a study of Tregs in tolerant kidney transplant recipients. The data were produced by immunoSEQ multiplex PCR, yet TCRdb's version contains in-frame clones alone and is incomplete. The sample lists fewer than 150,000 clones, roughly 93% occurring once. Trimming cost V 4 bases and J 3 bases; bases outside gene matches: 11. The germline gives CDR1 SQVTM, CDR2 ANQGSEA. The CDR3 is 15 residues long. The genes are TRBV29-1 and TRBJ2-5; TRBD1 agrees at 7 bases. This sequence was found in a human donor in good health. The sample was CD4+ T cells from blood. The CDR3 protein is CSVGRDRLREETQYF. CDR3 in DNA: TGCAGCGTTGGTCGGGACAGATTGAGGGAAGAGACCCAGTACTTC.